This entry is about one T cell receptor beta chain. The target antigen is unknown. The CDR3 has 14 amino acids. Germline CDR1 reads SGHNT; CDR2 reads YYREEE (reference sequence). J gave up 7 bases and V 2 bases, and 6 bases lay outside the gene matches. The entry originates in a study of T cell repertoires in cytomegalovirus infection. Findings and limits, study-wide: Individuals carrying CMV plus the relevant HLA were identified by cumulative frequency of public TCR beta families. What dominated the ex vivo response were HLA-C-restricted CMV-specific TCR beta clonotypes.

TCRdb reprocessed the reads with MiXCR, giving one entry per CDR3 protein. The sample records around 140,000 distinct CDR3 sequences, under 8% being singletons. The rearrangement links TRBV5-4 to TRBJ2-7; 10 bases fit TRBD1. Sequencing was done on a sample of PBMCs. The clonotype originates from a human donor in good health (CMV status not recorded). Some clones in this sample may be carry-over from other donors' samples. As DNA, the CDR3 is TGTGCCAGCAGCTTTTCCGGGACAGGGGCGGAGCAGTACTTC. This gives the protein CASSFSGTGAEQYF.